This T cell receptor beta chain stems from a study of cytotoxic CD8 clonotypes in ibrutinib-treated CLL. The CDR3 spans 16 residues. Germline assignment: CDR1 SGDLS and CDR2 YYNGEE. Assay: immunoSEQ multiplex PCR; the TCRdb copy retains only in-frame clones and omits some. The repertoire has fewer than 400,000 clones, roughly two thirds of them found once; the top ten carry 6.3%. This receptor was identified in a human donor with chronic lymphocytic leukemia. This chain uses TRBV9 with TRBJ2-5; tentatively, D is TRBD1 (5 bases). The J call is in doubt because the DNA end fits TRBJ2-7 better. The source was PBMCs, collected after 36 months of ibrutinib treatment. Here the CDR3 DNA reads TGTGCCAGCAGCCCCCGTCGTCTAGGGGCGACCTACGAGCAGTACTTC. This gives the protein CASSPRRLGATYEQYF.